This TCR beta chain was retrieved from a study of T cell repertoires in cytomegalovirus infection (dated by TCRdb to about 2019). About the study as a whole: Donor HLA type was relevant to the analysis, because carriage of CMV infection together with the matching HLA type was indicated by public TCR beta signatures. Here is what the overall study found, with its caveats: The ex vivo response was dominated by HLA-C-restricted CMV-specific TCR beta clonotypes, which also provided the single most frequent clonotype in two of eight donors. In both this cohort and an independent roughly 350-donor cohort, the cumulative frequency of public TCR beta family members distinguished carriers of CMV infection plus the relevant HLA type.

CDR1 SQVTM and CDR2 ANQGSEA were looked up in the germline V gene. V and J are truncated by 6 bases and 4 bases respectively, leaving an intervening sequence of 9 bases. The CDR3 runs 12 residues from the cysteine to the phenylalanine. The sequence is cut down to CDR3 DNA, 36 bases in frame from base 1. TCRdb shows the sequencer as Illumina HiSeq 1500. The raw public data were reprocessed by TCRdb itself: fastp quality trimming at Q25, MiXCR clonotype calling, in-frame beta chains only. A single entry per CDR3 protein holds the most common genes and DNA from its merged rows. This sample comprises 500,000 to 600,000 distinct CDR3 sequences, about 15% of them detected only once. Of the sample, under 30% falls within the top ten clones. With respect to this clonotype: The antigen it recognizes is unknown. No qualities accompany the bases; no much larger clone lies one base away.

The sample was CD8+ T cells from PBMCs. The chain links TRBV29-1 with TRBJ2-2; tentative D gene TRBD1, with 5 bases matching. The sequence came from a human donor in good health (CMV status not recorded). Some clones in this sample may be carry-over from other donors' samples. CDR3 loop: CSVSGSTGELFF. The nucleotides read TGCAGCGTGTCAGGGTCCACCGGGGAGCTGTTTTTT.